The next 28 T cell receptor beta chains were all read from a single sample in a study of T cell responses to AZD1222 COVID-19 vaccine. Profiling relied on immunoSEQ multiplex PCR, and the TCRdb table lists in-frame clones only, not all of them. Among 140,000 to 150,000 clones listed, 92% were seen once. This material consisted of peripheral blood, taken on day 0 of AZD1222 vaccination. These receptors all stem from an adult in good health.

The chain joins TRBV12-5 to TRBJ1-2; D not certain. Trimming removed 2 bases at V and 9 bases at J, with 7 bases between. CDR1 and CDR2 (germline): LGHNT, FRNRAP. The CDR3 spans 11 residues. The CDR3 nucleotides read TGTGCTAGTGGTTTGATTGGTAGCTACACCTTC. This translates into CASGLIGSYTF.

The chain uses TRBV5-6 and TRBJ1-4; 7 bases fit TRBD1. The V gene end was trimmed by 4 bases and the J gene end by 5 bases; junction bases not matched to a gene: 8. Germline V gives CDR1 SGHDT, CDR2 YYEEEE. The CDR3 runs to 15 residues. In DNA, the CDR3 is TGTGCCAGCAGCGCAACCGGGACAGCCAATGAAAAACTGTTTTTT. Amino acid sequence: CASSATGTANEKLFF.

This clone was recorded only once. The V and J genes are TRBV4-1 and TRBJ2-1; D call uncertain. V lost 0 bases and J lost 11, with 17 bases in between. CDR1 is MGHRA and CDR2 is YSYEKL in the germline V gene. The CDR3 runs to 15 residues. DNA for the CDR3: TGCGCCAGCAGCCAAGATAGAGATCGTCCAATTAAGCAGTTCTTC. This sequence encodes CASSQDRDRPIKQFF.

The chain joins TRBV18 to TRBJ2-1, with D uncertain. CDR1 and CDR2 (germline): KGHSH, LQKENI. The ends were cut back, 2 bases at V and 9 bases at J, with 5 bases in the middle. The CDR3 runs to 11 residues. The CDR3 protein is CASSPGVEQFF. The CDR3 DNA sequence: TGTGCCAGCTCACCAGGGGTTGAGCAGTTCTTC.

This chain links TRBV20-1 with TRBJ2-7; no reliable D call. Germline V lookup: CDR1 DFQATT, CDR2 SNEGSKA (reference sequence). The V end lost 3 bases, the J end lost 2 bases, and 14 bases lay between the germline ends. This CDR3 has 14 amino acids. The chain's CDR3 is CSASPSNRPYEQYF. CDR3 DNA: TGCAGTGCTAGTCCGTCGAACCGACCCTACGAGCAGTACTTC.

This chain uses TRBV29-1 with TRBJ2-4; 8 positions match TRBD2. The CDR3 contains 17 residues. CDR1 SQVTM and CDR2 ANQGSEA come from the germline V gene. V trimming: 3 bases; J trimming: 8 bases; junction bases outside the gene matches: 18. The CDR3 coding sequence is TGCAGCGTTGAGGGCTCCGATACGGGAGGGCCGTTAGACATTCAGTACTTC. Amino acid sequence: CSVEGSDTGGPLDIQYF.

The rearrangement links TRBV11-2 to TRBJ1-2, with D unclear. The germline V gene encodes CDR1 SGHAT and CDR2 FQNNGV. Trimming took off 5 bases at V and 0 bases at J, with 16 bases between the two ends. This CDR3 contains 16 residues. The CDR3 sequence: CASSPLSGKANYGYTF. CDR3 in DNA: TGTGCCAGCAGCCCACTCTCCGGAAAAGCTAACTATGGCTACACCTTC.

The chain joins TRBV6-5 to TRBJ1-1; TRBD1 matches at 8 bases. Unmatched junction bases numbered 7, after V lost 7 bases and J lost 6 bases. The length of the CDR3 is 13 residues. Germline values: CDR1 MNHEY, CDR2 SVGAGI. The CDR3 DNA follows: TGTGCCAGCATTAGGACAGGGAGCGCTGAAGCTTTCTTT. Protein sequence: CASIRTGSAEAFF.

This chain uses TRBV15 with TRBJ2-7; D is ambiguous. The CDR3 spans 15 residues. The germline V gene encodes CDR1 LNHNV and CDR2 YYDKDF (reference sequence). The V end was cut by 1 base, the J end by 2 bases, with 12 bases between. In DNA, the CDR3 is TGTGCCACCAGCAGAGGAAGACTGGGCCCCTACGAGCAGTACTTC. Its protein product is CATSRGRLGPYEQYF.

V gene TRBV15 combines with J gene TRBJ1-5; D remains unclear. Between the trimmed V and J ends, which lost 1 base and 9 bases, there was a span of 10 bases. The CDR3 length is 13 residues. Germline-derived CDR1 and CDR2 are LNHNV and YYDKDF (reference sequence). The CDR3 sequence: CATSRGGGWPQHF. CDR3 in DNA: TGTGCCACCAGCAGAGGCGGTGGTTGGCCCCAGCATTTT.

The chain's CDR3 is CASSNRAIWDTQYF. The CDR3 DNA sequence: TGTGCCAGTAGTAACCGGGCCATATGGGATACGCAGTATTTT. The genes are TRBV19 and TRBJ2-3; no reliable D call. This CDR3 comprises 14 residues. Germline V CDR1 and CDR2: LNHDA, SQIVND (reference sequence). V lost 4 bases, J lost 6 bases, and 14 bases lay in between. The entire variable domain, with the rest obtained from reference TRBV19 and TRBJ2-3, is as follows: DGGITQSPKYLFRKEGQNVTLSCEQNLNHDAMYWYRQDPGQGLRLIYYSQIVNDFQKGDIAEGYSVSREKKESFPLTVTSAQKNPTAFYLCASSNRAIWDTQYFGPGTRLTVL.

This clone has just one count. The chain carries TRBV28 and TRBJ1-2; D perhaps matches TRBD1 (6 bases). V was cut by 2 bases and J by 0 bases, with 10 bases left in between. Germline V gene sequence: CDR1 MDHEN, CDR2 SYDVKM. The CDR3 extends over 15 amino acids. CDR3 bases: TGTGCCAGCAGTTTAACGGGGGGGCCTAACTATGGCTACACCTTC. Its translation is CASSLTGGPNYGYTF.

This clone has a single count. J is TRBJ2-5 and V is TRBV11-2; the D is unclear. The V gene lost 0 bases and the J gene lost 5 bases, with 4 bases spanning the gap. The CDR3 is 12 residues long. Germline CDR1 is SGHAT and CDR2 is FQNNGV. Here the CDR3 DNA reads TGTGCCAGCAGCTTAGAGTGGGAGACCCAGTACTTC. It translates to CASSLEWETQYF.

CDR3 nucleotides: TGTGCCAGCAGCTTACAACACCCGGGGGGTGAGCAGTTCTTC. It translates to CASSLQHPGGEQFF. This chain uses TRBV7-2 with TRBJ2-1; 7 nucleotides match TRBD2. With V trimmed by 2 bases and J by 9 bases, 7 bases remained unmatched. This CDR3 has 14 residues. Germline loops: CDR1 SGHTA, CDR2 FQGNSA.

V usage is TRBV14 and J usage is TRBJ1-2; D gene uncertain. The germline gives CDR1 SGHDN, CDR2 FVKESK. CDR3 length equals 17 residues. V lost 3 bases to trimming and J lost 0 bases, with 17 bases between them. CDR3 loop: CASSHGEGRVANYGYTF. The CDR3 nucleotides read TGTGCCAGCAGCCATGGTGAAGGGCGGGTAGCTAACTATGGCTACACCTTC.

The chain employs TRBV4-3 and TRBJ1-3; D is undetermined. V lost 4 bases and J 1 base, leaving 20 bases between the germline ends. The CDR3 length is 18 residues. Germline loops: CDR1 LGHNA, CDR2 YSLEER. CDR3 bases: TGCGCCAGCAGCCCACGTTCAACCGGTGGAAGGTCTGGAAACACCATATATTTT. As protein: CASSPRSTGGRSGNTIYF.

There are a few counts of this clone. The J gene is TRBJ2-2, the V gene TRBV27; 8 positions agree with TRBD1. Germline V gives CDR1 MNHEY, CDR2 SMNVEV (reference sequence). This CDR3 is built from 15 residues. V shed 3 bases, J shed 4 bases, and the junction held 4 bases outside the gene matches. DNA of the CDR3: TGTGCCAGCAGTTTCGGACAGGGTGGCACCGGGGAGCTGTTTTTT. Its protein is CASSFGQGGTGELFF.

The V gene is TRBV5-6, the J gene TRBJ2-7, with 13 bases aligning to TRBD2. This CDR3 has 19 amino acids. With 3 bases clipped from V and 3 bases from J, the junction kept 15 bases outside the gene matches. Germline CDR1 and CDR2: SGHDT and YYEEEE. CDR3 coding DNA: TGTGCCAGCAGCTCCTACGGAGCTCCCGGGACTAGCGGGAACTACGAGCAGTACTTC. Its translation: CASSSYGAPGTSGNYEQYF.

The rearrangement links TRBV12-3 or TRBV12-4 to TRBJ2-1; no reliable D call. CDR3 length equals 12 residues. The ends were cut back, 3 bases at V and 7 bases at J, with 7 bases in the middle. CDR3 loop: CASSFYANEQFF. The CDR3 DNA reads TGTGCCAGCAGTTTCTATGCTAATGAGCAGTTCTTC.

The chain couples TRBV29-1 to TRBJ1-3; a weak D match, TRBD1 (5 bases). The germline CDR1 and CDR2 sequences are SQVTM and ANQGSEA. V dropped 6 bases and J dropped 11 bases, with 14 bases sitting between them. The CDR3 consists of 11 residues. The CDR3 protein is CSVLMGESIYF. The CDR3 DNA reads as TGCAGCGTGTTGATGGGGGAGTCCATATATTTT.

CDR3 DNA: TGTGCCAGCAGCGGATCCTCCTACAATGAGCAGTTCTTC. Protein: CASSGSSYNEQFF. This chain connects TRBV27 to TRBJ2-1; D call uncertain. CDR3 length equals 13 residues. From germline, CDR1 is MNHEY and CDR2 SMNVEV (reference sequence). V shed 6 bases and J shed 0 bases, with 6 bases lying between them.

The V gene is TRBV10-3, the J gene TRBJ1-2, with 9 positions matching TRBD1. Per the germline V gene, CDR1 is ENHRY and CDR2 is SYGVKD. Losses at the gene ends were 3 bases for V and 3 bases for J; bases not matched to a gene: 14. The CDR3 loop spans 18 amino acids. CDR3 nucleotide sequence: TGTGCCATCAGTGATATTGCTGGGACAGGGCTTAGGGACTATGGCTACACCTTC. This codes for CAISDIAGTGLRDYGYTF.

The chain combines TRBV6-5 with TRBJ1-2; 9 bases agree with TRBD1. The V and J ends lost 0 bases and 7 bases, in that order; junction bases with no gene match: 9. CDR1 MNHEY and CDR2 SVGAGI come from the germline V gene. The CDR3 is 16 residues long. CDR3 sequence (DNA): TGTGCCAGCAGTTACTCGATCAGGGACAGGGAGTCTGGCTACACCTTC. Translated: CASSYSIRDRESGYTF.

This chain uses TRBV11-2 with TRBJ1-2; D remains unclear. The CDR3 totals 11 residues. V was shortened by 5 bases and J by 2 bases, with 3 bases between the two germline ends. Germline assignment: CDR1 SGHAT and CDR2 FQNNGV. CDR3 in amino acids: CASSHNYGYTF. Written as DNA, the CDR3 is TGTGCCAGCAGCCACAACTATGGCTACACCTTC.

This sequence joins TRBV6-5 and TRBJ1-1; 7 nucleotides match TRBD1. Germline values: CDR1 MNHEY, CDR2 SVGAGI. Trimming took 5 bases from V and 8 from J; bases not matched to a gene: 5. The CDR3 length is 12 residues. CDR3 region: CASSPGQTEAFF. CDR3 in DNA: TGTGCCAGCAGTCCGGGACAGACGGAAGCTTTCTTT.

The CDR3 DNA sequence: TGTGCCAGCAGCCTGACAGGGAACTATGGCTACACCTTC. It codes for CASSLTGNYGYTF. The V call is TRBV27, the J call TRBJ1-2; 7 nucleotides line up with TRBD1. The J segment lost 2 bases and the V segment lost 6 bases, leaving 3 bases of the junction unmatched. The CDR3 has 13 amino acids. Germline V gene lookup returns CDR1 MNHEY and CDR2 SMNVEV (reference sequence).

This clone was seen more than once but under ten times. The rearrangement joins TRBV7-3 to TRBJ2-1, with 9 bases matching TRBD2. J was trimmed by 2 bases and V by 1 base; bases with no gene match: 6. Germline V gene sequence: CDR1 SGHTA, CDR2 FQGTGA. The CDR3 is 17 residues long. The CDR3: CASSLNTRGRAYNEQFF. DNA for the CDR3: TGTGCCAGCAGCTTAAACACGCGCGGGAGGGCCTACAATGAGCAGTTCTTC.

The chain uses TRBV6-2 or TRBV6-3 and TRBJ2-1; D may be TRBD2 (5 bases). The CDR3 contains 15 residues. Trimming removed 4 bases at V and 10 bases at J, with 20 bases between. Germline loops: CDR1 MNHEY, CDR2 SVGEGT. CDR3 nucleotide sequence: TGTGCCAGCAGTTCCGAGCGGCCACAAGGCCCGGAGCAGTTCTTC. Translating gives CASSSERPQGPEQFF.